Each of the 14 T cell receptor beta chains below was sequenced from the same sample in a study of blood T cell repertoires in COVID-19. Produced via immunoSEQ multiplex PCR; TCRdb's table is partial and in-frame only. This table has 250,000 to 300,000 clones, 86% appearing once. Material for sequencing was peripheral blood. Receptors were obtained from a man aged 25 to 45 with active or convalescent COVID-19.

V is TRBV30 and J is TRBJ2-5; D perhaps matches TRBD2 (6 bases). The CDR3 is made up of 15 amino acids. Trimming pared 6 bases from V and 5 bases from J, leaving 22 bases between. The V gene's germline CDR1 is GTSNPN and CDR2 SVGIG (reference sequence). The CDR3 nucleotides read TGTGCCTGCGGCAACCTTGCGACGGGGAGGGAGACCCAGTACTTC. Translating gives CACGNLATGRETQYF.

The chain has TRBV19 and TRBJ1-3; 11 nucleotides line up with TRBD1. Germline V lookup: CDR1 LNHDA, CDR2 SQIVND (reference sequence). V trimming: 6 bases; J trimming: 0 bases; junction bases outside the gene matches: 7. This CDR3 comprises 17 residues. CDR3 in DNA: TGTGCCAGTAGCCCGGGACAGGGGGTTATCTCTGGAAACACCATATATTTT. This gives the protein CASSPGQGVISGNTIYF.

The DNA for the CDR3 is TGTGCCAGCAGCTCTAACAGGGGGAAACTGTTTTTT. It specifies CASSSNRGKLFF. The rearrangement links TRBV13 to TRBJ1-4, with 8 bases that match TRBD1. The CDR3 extends over 12 amino acids. Germline CDR1 reads PRHDT; CDR2 reads FYEKMQ (reference sequence). J gave up 11 bases and V 4 bases, and 3 bases lay outside the gene matches.

This clone has only one observation. The V gene is TRBV5-1, the J gene TRBJ2-2; TRBD1 agrees at 7 bases. V lost 4 bases and J lost 4; bases outside the gene matches: 7. The CDR3 is 15 residues long. From germline, CDR1 is SGHRS and CDR2 YFSETQ. CDR3 DNA sequence: TGCGCCAGCAGCCCGGAGACAGGGATCACCGGGGAGCTGTTTTTT. Amino acids: CASSPETGITGELFF.

This clone was counted once. The chain carries TRBV30 and TRBJ2-5; 9 bases align to TRBD2. The V gene's germline CDR1 is GTSNPN and CDR2 SVGIG (reference sequence). The CDR3 spans 17 residues. V gave up 3 bases and J gave up 5 bases; unmatched junction bases: 16. CDR3: CAWREGVAGVKKETQYF. The CDR3 DNA reads as TGTGCCTGGAGGGAGGGGGTAGCGGGGGTAAAGAAGGAGACCCAGTACTTC.

The chain employs TRBV5-1 and TRBJ2-1; 7 bases agree with TRBD2. Germline loops: CDR1 SGHRS, CDR2 YFSETQ. This CDR3 has 14 residues. V shed 0 bases, J shed 6 bases, and the junction held 3 bases outside the gene matches. Here the CDR3 reads CASSLASGGNEQFF. In nucleotides, the CDR3 is TGCGCCAGCAGCTTGGCCTCGGGGGGCAATGAGCAGTTCTTC. Supplemented by reference TRBV5-1 and TRBJ2-1, the full variable domain reads KAGVTQTPRYLIKTRGQQVTLSCSPISGHRSVSWYQQTPGQGLQFLFEYFSETQRNKGNFPGRFSGRQFSNSRSEMNVSTLELGDSALYLCASSLASGGNEQFFGPGTRLTVL.

The chain couples TRBV5-6 to TRBJ2-1; 7 nucleotides agree with TRBD1. V trimming: 2 bases; J trimming: 4 bases; junction bases outside the gene matches: 6. CDR1 and CDR2 from the germline V gene are SGHDT and YYEEEE. The CDR3 consists of 15 residues. Written as DNA, the CDR3 is TGTGCCAGCAGCTTCAGGGGGACCAAGTACAATGAGCAGTTCTTC. This translates into CASSFRGTKYNEQFF.

The chain carries TRBV7-2 and TRBJ1-1, with D perhaps matching TRBD1 (5 bases). Germline V lookup: CDR1 SGHTA, CDR2 FQGNSA. V was trimmed by 3 bases and J by 1 base, leaving 12 bases between them. This CDR3 spans 15 amino acids. CDR3 in amino acids: CASSLGTGRNTEAFF. For the CDR3, the DNA is TGTGCCAGCAGCTTGGGGACCGGGAGGAACACTGAAGCTTTCTTT.

The V and J genes are TRBV5-6 and TRBJ1-4, with 7 bases lining up with TRBD1. The CDR3 sequence is 17 residues long. Per germline, CDR1 SGHDT and CDR2 YYEEEE. The trim removed 4 bases at V and 0 bases at J, leaving 9 bases unmatched. CDR3 protein: CASSPGTVDATNEKLFF. CDR3 DNA sequence: TGTGCCAGCAGCCCAGGGACAGTCGATGCAACTAATGAAAAACTGTTTTTT. Full variable domain (outside the CDR3, taken from reference TRBV5-6 and TRBJ1-4): DAGVTQSPTHLIKTRGQQVTLRCSPKSGHDTVSWYQQALGQGPQFIFQYYEEEERQRGNFPDRFSGHQFPNYSSELNVNALLLGDSALYLCASSPGTVDATNEKLFFGSGTQLSVL.

The chain uses TRBV7-5 and TRBJ2-5; the table's D call, TRBD1, has no DNA check behind it. TRBV7-5 is a known pseudogene. The CDR3 sequence is 15 residues long. The CDR3 protein is CARSFLPRGRFNQYF. In nucleotides, the CDR3 is TGTGCCAGAAGCTTTCTTCCCAGGGGCCGCTTTAACCAGTACTTC.

The V call is TRBV5-1, the J call TRBJ2-1; D possibly corresponds to TRBD2 (5 bases). The CDR3 runs to 15 residues. With 1 base removed from V and 6 bases from J, the gap between germline ends came to 14 bases. Germline values: CDR1 SGHRS, CDR2 YFSETQ. The CDR3 DNA sequence: TGCGCCAGCAGCTTGCTAACGTCCCGGGGCAATGAGCAGTTCTTC. This sequence encodes CASSLLTSRGNEQFF. The entire variable domain, with the rest obtained from reference TRBV5-1 and TRBJ2-1, is as follows: KAGVTQTPRYLIKTRGQQVTLSCSPISGHRSVSWYQQTPGQGLQFLFEYFSETQRNKGNFPGRFSGRQFSNSRSEMNVSTLELGDSALYLCASSLLTSRGNEQFFGPGTRLTVL.

This rearrangement joins TRBV3-1 (or the pseudogene TRBV3-2) to TRBJ2-7, with 8 bases that match TRBD1. With 1 base clipped from V and 4 bases from J, the junction kept 6 bases outside the gene matches. Germline V gene lookup returns CDR1 LGHDT and CDR2 YNNKEL (reference sequence). The CDR3 is 15 residues long. CDR3 protein: CASSQATTGEYEQYF. In nucleotides, the CDR3 is TGTGCCAGCAGCCAAGCTACGACAGGGGAATACGAGCAGTACTTC.

This clone was observed a single time. The genes are TRBV9 and TRBJ2-7, with D perhaps TRBD2 (5 bases). This CDR3 is 13 amino acids long. V dropped 0 bases and J dropped 2 bases, with 6 bases sitting between them. Per germline, CDR1 SGDLS and CDR2 YYNGEE. CDR3 nucleotide sequence: TGTGCCAGCAGCGTAGACGGGGCCTACGAGCAGTACTTC. The encoded protein is CASSVDGAYEQYF.

This chain joins TRBV9 and TRBJ1-2; 7 bases align to TRBD1. Germline assignment: CDR1 SGDLS and CDR2 YYNGEE. J lost 4 bases, V lost 3 bases, and 9 bases had no gene match. The CDR3 totals 15 residues. The CDR3 DNA reads TGTGCCAGCAGCGACGACAGGGTAGGCGGCTATGGCTACACCTTC. Translating gives CASSDDRVGGYGYTF.